The rows below give T cell receptor beta chains drawn from one sample of a study of CD8 T cells in Susac syndrome. A single record per CDR3 protein comes from TCRdb applying MiXCR to the immunoSEQ multiplex PCR reads. The data show 130,000 or so distinct CDR3 sequences, 94% seen once. Sequenced material: CD4+ T cells from PBMCs. The receptor source for this set is a human donor in good health. Each CDR3 is given with its conserved first and last residue. D genes are given only for firm matches. Clone size is shown for a subset of rows, as once, few, many or a class of expanded clone.

J: TRBJ2-7; V: TRBV12-3/TRBV12-4; size: .; D: .; DNA: TGTGCCAGCACCCCCGCAGGGACGATCTACGAGCAGTACTTC; CDR3: CASTPAGTIYEQYF
J: TRBJ2-4; V: TRBV2; size: .; D: .; DNA: TGTGCCAGCAGTGAAGGGGTACTGGGAAACATTCAGTACTTC; CDR3: CASSEGVLGNIQYF
J: TRBJ1-6; V: TRBV6-6; size: once; D: .; DNA: TGTGCCGGCAGTTACTTAGGGGATGATTCACCCCTCCACTTT; CDR3: CAGSYLGDDSPLHF
J: TRBJ1-2; V: TRBV4-2; size: .; D: .; DNA: TGTGCCAGCAGCCAAGATGGCCTCACGCCTTATGGCTACACCTTC; CDR3: CASSQDGLTPYGYTF
J: TRBJ1-5; V: TRBV30; size: .; D: .; DNA: TGTGCCTGGAGCCCCGATAATAGCAATCAGCCCCAGCATTTT; CDR3: CAWSPDNSNQPQHF
J: TRBJ2-4; V: TRBV5-1; size: .; D: .; DNA: TGCGCCAGCAGCCTGGAGGGAGCCAGCCTGCAGATTCAGTACTTC; CDR3: CASSLEGASLQIQYF
J: TRBJ1-1; V: TRBV30; size: .; D: TRBD1; DNA: TGTGCCTGGACCTTAGGACAGGGAGTCACTGAAGCTTTCTTT; CDR3: CAWTLGQGVTEAFF
J: TRBJ2-1; V: TRBV6-6; size: .; D: TRBD2; DNA: TGTGCCAGCAGTCCGGGACTAGCGGGAGGTTTGGAGCAGTTCTTC; CDR3: CASSPGLAGGLEQFF
J: TRBJ1-2; V: TRBV6-2/TRBV6-3; size: .; D: .; DNA: TGTGCCAGCAACCCTAACAGGGCCCGGGATTCTGGCTACACCTTC; CDR3: CASNPNRARDSGYTF
J: TRBJ2-3; V: TRBV29-1; size: .; D: TRBD2; DNA: TGCAGCGTTGAGACTAGCGGGACCCGCACAGATACGCAGTATTTT; CDR3: CSVETSGTRTDTQYF